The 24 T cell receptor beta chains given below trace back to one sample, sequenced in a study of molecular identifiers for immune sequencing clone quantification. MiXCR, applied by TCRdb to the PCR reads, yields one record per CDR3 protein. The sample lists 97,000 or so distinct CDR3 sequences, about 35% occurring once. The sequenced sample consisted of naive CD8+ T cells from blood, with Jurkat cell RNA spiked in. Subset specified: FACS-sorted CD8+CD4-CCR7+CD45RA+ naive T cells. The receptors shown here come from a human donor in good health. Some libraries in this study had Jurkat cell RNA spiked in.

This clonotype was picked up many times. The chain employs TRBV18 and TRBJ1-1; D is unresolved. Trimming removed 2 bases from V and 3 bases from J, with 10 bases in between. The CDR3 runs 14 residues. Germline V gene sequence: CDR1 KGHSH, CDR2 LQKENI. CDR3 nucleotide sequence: TGTGCCAGCTCACCAAGAGGGTTAGACACTGAAGCTTTCTTT. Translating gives CASSPRGLDTEAFF.

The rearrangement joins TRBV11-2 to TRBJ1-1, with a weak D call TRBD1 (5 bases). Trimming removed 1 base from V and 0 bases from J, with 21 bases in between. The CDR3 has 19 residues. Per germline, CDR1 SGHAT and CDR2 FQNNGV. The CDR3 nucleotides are TGTGCCAGCAGCTTAGCAGGTGGGGGAGGGCAGTCCATGAACACTGAAGCTTTCTTT. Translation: CASSLAGGGGQSMNTEAFF.

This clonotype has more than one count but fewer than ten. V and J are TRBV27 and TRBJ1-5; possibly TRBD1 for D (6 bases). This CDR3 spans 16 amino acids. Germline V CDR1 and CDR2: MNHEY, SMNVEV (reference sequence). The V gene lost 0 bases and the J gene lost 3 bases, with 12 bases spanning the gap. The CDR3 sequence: CASSLSSTGTNQPQHF. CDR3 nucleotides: TGTGCCAGCAGTTTATCGTCCACAGGGACCAATCAGCCCCAGCATTTT.

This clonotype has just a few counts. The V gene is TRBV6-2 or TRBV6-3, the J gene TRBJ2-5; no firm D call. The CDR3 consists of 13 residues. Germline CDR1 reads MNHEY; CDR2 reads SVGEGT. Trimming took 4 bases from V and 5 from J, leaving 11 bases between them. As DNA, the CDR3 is TGTGCCAGCAGTTGGCCGAAAGATGAGACCCAGTACTTC. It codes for CASSWPKDETQYF.

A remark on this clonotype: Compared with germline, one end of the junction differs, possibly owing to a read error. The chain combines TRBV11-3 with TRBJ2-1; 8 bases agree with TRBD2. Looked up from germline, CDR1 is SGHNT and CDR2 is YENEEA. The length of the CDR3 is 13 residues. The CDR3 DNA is TGTGCCGGCAGCCTCGGACTAGCCGACGTGCAGTTCTTC. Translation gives CAGSLGLADVQFF.

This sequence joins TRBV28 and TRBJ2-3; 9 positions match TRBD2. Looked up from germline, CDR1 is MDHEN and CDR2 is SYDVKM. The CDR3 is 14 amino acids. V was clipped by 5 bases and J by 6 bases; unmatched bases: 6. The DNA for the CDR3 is TGTGCCAGCAGTATATTCACTAGCGGGGATACGCAGTATTTT. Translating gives CASSIFTSGDTQYF.

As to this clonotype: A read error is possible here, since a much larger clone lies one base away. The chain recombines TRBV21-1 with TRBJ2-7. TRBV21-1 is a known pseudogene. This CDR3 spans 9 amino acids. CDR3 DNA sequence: TGTGCCAGCAGCGATTGGCAGTACTTC. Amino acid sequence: CASSDWQYF.

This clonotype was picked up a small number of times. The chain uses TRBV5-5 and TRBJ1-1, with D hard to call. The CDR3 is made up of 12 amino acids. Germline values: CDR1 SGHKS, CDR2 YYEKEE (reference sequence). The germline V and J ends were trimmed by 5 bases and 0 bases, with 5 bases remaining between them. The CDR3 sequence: CASRTMNTEAFF. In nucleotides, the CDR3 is TGTGCCAGCAGGACCATGAACACTGAAGCTTTCTTT.

CDR3 in amino acids: CASSQDWDSGETQYF. CDR3 coding DNA: TGCGCCAGCAGCCAAGATTGGGACAGCGGGGAGACCCAGTACTTC. This sequence joins TRBV4-3 and TRBJ2-5; D may be TRBD1 (7 bases). Trimming cost V 0 bases and J 5 bases, with 13 bases left between them. The CDR3 extends over 15 amino acids. Germline CDR1 is LGHNA and CDR2 is YSLEER.

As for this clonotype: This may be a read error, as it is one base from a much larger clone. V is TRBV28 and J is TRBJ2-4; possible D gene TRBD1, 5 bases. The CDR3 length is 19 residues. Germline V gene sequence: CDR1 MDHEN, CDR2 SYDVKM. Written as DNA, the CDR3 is TGTGCCGGCAGTTCTGACCTGATCCAGGGCGTCCTAGCCAAAAACATTCAGTACTTC. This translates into CAGSSDLIQGVLAKNIQYF.

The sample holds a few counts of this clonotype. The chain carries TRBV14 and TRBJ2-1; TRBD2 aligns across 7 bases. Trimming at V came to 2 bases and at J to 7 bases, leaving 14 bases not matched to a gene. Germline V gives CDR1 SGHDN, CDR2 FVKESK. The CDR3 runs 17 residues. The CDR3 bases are TGTGCCAGCAGCCAATTTCCCGGGACTACCCTTTTTAATGAGCAGTTCTTC. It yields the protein CASSQFPGTTLFNEQFF.

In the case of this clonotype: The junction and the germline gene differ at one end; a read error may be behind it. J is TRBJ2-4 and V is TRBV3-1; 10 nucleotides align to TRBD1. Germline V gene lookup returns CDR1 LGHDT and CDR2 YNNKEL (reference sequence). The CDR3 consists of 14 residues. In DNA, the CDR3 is TGTGCCAGCAGCCAAGCGGGACAGGGGTACATTCAGTGCTTC. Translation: CASSQAGQGYIQCF. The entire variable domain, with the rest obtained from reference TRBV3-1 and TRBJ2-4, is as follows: DTAVSQTPKYLVTQMGNDKSIKCEQNLGHDTMYWYKQDSKKFLKIMFSYNNKELIINETVPNRFSPKSPDKAHLNLHINSLELGDSAVYFCASSQAGQGYIQCFGAGTRLSVL.

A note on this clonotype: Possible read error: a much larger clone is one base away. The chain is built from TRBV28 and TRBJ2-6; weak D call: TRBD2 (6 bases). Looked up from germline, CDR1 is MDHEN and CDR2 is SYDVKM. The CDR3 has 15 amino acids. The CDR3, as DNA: TGTGCCAGCAGTTCCCGGGACTCCGGGGCCAACGCCCTGACTTTC. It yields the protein CASSSRDSGANALTF.

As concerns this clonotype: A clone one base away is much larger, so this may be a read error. CDR3 sequence: CASRFFASGYEQYF. As DNA, the CDR3 is TGTGCCAGCAGGTTCTTCGCTAGCGGCTACGAGCAGTACTTC. This chain links TRBV28 with TRBJ2-7; TRBD2 matches at 7 bases. Germline V gives CDR1 MDHEN, CDR2 SYDVKM. The CDR3 is 14 residues long. Losses at the gene ends were 6 bases for V and 3 bases for J; bases not matched to a gene: 8.

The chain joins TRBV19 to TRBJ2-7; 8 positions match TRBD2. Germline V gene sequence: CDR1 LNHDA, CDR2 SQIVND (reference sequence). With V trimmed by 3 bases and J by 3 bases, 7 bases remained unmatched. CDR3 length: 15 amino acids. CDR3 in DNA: TGTGCCAGTAGTATTTTTACTAGCGGTTACTACGAGCAGTACTTC. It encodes CASSIFTSGYYEQYF.

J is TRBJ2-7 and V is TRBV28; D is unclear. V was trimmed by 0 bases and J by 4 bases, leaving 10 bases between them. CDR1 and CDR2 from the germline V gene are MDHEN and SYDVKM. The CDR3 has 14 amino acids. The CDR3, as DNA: TGTGCCAGCAGTTTATGGGCGCAACCTTACGAGCAGTACTTC. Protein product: CASSLWAQPYEQYF.

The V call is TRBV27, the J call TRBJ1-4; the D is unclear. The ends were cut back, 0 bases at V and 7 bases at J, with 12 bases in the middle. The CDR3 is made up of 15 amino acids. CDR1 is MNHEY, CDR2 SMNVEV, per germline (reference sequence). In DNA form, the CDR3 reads TGTGCCAGCAGTTTATCGAGCGGCTGGGCTGAAAAACTGTTTTTT. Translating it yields CASSLSSGWAEKLFF.

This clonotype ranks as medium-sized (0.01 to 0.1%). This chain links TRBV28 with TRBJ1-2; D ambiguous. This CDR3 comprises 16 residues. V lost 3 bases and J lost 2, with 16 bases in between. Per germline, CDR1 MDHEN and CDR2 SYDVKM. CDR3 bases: TGTGCCAGCAGTTTTATATACGGCAGCCTGAACTATGGCTACACCTTC. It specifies CASSFIYGSLNYGYTF.

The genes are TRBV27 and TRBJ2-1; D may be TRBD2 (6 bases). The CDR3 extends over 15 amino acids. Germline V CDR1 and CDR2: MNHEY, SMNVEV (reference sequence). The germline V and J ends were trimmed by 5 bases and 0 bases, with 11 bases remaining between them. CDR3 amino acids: CASSLRGGSYNEQFF. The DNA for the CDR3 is TGTGCCAGCAGTCTAAGGGGAGGCTCCTACAATGAGCAGTTCTTC.

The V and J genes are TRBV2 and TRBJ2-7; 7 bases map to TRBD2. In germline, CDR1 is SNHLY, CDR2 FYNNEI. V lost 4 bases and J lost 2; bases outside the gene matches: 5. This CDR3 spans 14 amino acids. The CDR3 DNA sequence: TGTGCCAGCAGTGGCCTGGCGGGAGCCTACGAGCAGTACTTC. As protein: CASSGLAGAYEQYF.

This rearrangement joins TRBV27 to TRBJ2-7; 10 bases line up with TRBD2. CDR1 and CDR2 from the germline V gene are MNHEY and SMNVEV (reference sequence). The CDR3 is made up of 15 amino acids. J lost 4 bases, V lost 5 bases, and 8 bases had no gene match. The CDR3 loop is CASSILAGEGYEQYF. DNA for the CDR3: TGTGCCAGCAGTATCCTAGCGGGAGAGGGGTACGAGCAGTACTTC.

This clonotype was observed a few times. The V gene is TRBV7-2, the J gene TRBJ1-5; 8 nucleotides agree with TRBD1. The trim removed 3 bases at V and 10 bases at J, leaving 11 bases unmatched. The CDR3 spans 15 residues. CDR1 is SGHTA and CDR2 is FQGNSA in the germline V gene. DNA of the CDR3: TGTGCCAGCAGCTTCCCAGGACAGGGCAGAGGTCCCCAGCATTTT. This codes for CASSFPGQGRGPQHF.

The CDR3 nucleotides are TGTGCCAGCAGTTATAGGACCACTGATCCCTCTAGCTCCTACAATGAGCAGTTCTTC. It codes for CASSYRTTDPSSSYNEQFF. V usage is TRBV28 and J usage is TRBJ2-1; D remains ambiguous. CDR3 size: 19 residues. Trimming took 4 bases from V and 0 from J, leaving 22 bases between them. Germline assignment: CDR1 MDHEN and CDR2 SYDVKM.

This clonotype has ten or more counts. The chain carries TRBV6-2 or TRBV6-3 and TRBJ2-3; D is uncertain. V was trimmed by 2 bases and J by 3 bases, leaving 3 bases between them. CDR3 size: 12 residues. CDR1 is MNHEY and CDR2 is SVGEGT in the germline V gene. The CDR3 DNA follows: TGTGCCAGCAGTTACGGGACAGATACGCAGTATTTT. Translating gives CASSYGTDTQYF.